One sample yielded the 25 T cell receptor beta chains listed below, sequenced in a study of response to subunit inactivated influenza vaccine. TCRdb reprocessed the RT-PCR reads via MiXCR and lists one record per CDR3 protein. The sample lists 400,000 to 650,000 distinct CDR3 sequences; under 8.5% were seen once. This specimen consisted of PBMCs from blood, obtained around 2 years after vaccination. Every receptor here comes from a man aged 50-75 years who received an inactivated influenza vaccine.

This clonotype appeared many times. The rearrangement joins TRBV10-1 to TRBJ1-1, with a tentative D call TRBD1 (5 bases). Trimming removed 0 bases from V and 1 base from J, with 15 bases in between. This CDR3 is 17 amino acids long. CDR1 WNHNN and CDR2 SYGVQD come from the germline V gene (reference sequence). The CDR3 is CASSESLAGGTNTEAFF. The CDR3 DNA reads as TGCGCCAGCAGTGAGTCGCTGGCGGGAGGGACGAACACTGAAGCTTTCTTT.

The V call is TRBV11-2, the J call TRBJ2-1; TRBD1 matches at 9 bases. V lost 0 bases and J lost 2; bases outside the gene matches: 2. Germline CDR1 reads SGHAT; CDR2 reads FQNNGV. The CDR3 totals 16 residues. CDR3 in amino acids: CASSLDHRGPYNEQFF. As DNA, the CDR3 is TGTGCCAGCAGCTTAGATCACAGGGGGCCCTACAATGAGCAGTTCTTC.

This clonotype was picked up many times. The J gene is TRBJ2-7, the V gene TRBV12-3 or TRBV12-4; tentative D call: TRBD2 (5 bases). Trimming removed 2 bases at V and 4 bases at J, with 15 bases between. This CDR3 is built from 15 residues. The DNA for the CDR3 is TGTGCCAGCAGTTTAAAGCTAGCAGCCCTTTACGAGCAGTACTTC. Amino acids: CASSLKLAALYEQYF.

The chain couples TRBV6-2 or TRBV6-3 to TRBJ2-3; either TRBD1 or TRBD2 may supply D (5 bases each). V lost 2 bases and J lost 1, with 16 bases in between. CDR1 MNHEY and CDR2 SVGEGT come from the germline V gene. This CDR3 comprises 17 residues. The chain's CDR3 is CASSYRLGDQGTDTQYF. The CDR3 nucleotides read TGTGCCAGCAGTTACCGTCTAGGGGACCAAGGCACAGATACGCAGTATTTT.

This clonotype has just a few counts. The V call is TRBV19, the J call TRBJ2-1; TRBD2 matches 9 bases. This CDR3 contains 16 residues. Germline CDR1 is LNHDA and CDR2 is SQIVND (reference sequence). V was pared by 2 bases and J by 4 bases, with 6 bases of the junction left unmatched. The CDR3 DNA is TGTGCCAGTAGTATACTGAGCGGGGGGCCGTACAATGAGCAGTTCTTC. Translated, it gives CASSILSGGPYNEQFF.

The chain carries TRBV21-1 and TRBJ2-1; TRBD1 reflects the table's D call only, with no check against the DNA. TRBV21-1 is flagged as a pseudogene. The CDR3 loop spans 14 amino acids. The DNA of the CDR3 is TGTGCCAGCAGCACACCTCGGGACTCCAATGAGCAGTTCTTC. Translated: CASSTPRDSNEQFF.

In this sample, this clonotype turned up many times. The rearrangement uses TRBV18 and TRBJ1-1; D might be TRBD1 (5 bases). V lost 3 bases and J 5 bases, leaving 13 bases between the germline ends. CDR1 is KGHSH, CDR2 LQKENI, per germline. The CDR3 runs to 14 residues. The CDR3 nucleotides read TGTGCCAGCTCACCTTCCGGGGCAGGGACTGAAGCTTTCTTT. Translated: CASSPSGAGTEAFF.

V and J are TRBV5-6 and TRBJ2-1; TRBD2 agrees at 10 bases. The CDR3 consists of 15 residues. Trimming at V came to 1 base and at J to 7 bases, leaving 5 bases not matched to a gene. Per germline, CDR1 SGHDT and CDR2 YYEEEE. CDR3 DNA: TGTGCCAGCAGCTTGCTGAGCGGGGGGGCAAATGAGCAGTTCTTC. This sequence encodes CASSLLSGGANEQFF.

This clonotype was seen many times. J is TRBJ1-4 and V is TRBV20-1; D not certain. The CDR3 totals 11 residues. Germline V gives CDR1 DFQATT, CDR2 SNEGSKA (reference sequence). V lost 6 bases and J lost 8, with 10 bases in between. The CDR3: CSARFSEKLFF. DNA for the CDR3: TGCAGTGCCCGGTTCTCGGAAAAACTGTTTTTT.

This chain uses TRBV4-3 with TRBJ2-1; 8 nucleotides match TRBD2. CDR3 length: 15 amino acids. The junction had 9 bases not matched to a gene; V was cut back by 4 bases and J by 7 bases. Germline assignment: CDR1 LGHNA and CDR2 YSLEER. CDR3 protein: CASSRLPGGPNEQFF. The CDR3 bases are TGCGCCAGCAGCCGCCTGCCGGGAGGGCCAAATGAGCAGTTCTTC.

This clonotype was counted a few times. CDR3 protein: CASSLGQADTEAFF. CDR3 DNA: TGTGCCAGCAGTTTAGGACAGGCGGACACTGAAGCTTTCTTT. V gene TRBV12-3 or TRBV12-4 combines with J gene TRBJ1-1; D might be TRBD1 (6 bases). The CDR3 has 14 residues. V lost 1 base and J 3 bases, leaving 9 bases between the germline ends.

Notes on this clonotype: An end of the junction does not agree with germline; a read error may underlie this. The rearrangement uses TRBV7-8 and TRBJ2-5; the match to TRBD1 covers 7 bases. The CDR3 is 13 amino acids. Germline V gene data show CDR1 as SGHVS and CDR2 as FQNEAQ. The CDR3 loop is CASSSDREEAQYF. The CDR3 nucleotides are TGTGCCAGCAGCTCCGACAGGGAAGAGGCCCAGTACTTC.

The genes are TRBV20-1 and TRBJ2-3; possible D gene TRBD2, 6 bases. Per germline, CDR1 DFQATT and CDR2 SNEGSKA (reference sequence). The CDR3 has 17 amino acids. V lost 6 bases to trimming and J lost 2 bases, with 24 bases between them. This CDR3 is CSAAFPAGSIHTDTQYF. DNA of the CDR3: TGCAGTGCCGCATTTCCGGCGGGGAGTATACACACAGATACGCAGTATTTT.

A few counts support this clonotype. This sequence joins TRBV2 and TRBJ1-4, with D unclear. The CDR3 runs 15 residues. V shed 3 bases and J shed 4 bases, with 12 bases lying between them. Germline CDR1 is SNHLY and CDR2 is FYNNEI. The CDR3 sequence: CASSDSQAINEKLFF. CDR3 in DNA: TGTGCCAGCAGTGATTCCCAGGCGATTAATGAAAAACTGTTTTTT. The full variable domain, with the rest looked up from reference TRBV2 and TRBJ1-4, is EPEVTQTPSHQVTQMGQEVILRCVPISNHLYFYWYRQILGQKVEFLVSFYNNEISEKSEIFDDQFSVERPDGSNFTLKIRSTKLEDSAMYFCASSDSQAINEKLFFGSGTQLSVL.

This clonotype was found a few times. The V gene is TRBV6-6, the J gene TRBJ1-5, with D hard to call. V dropped 6 bases and J dropped 9 bases, with 9 bases sitting between them. The CDR3 is 11 residues long. The germline CDR1 and CDR2 sequences are MNHNY and SVGAGI (reference sequence). As DNA, the CDR3 is TGTGCCAGCAGCCCAGCGGGGCCCCAGCATTTT. As protein: CASSPAGPQHF.

The rearrangement joins TRBV20-1 to TRBJ2-2, with TRBD1 matching 8 bases. The CDR3 sequence is 17 residues long. The junction had 7 bases not matched to a gene; V was cut back by 0 bases and J by 1 base. CDR1 is DFQATT and CDR2 is SNEGSKA in the germline V gene (reference sequence). The DNA of the CDR3 is TGCAGTGCTAGAGACCGACAGGGGCCTAAGAACACCGGGGAGCTGTTTTTT. This gives the protein CSARDRQGPKNTGELFF.

Many counts were recorded for this clonotype. The rearrangement joins TRBV7-9 to TRBJ2-2; D gene ambiguous. Germline V gene lookup returns CDR1 SEHNR and CDR2 FQNEAQ (reference sequence). The CDR3 is made up of 15 amino acids. Trimming shortened V by 7 bases and J by 2 bases, and 14 bases separated the two germline ends. The chain's CDR3 is CASIGQLFNTGELFF. Here the CDR3 DNA reads TGTGCCAGCATTGGGCAGCTTTTCAACACCGGGGAGCTGTTTTTT.

V gene TRBV4-3 combines with J gene TRBJ2-7; D remains unclear. The V end was cut by 2 bases, the J end by 1 base, with 6 bases between. The CDR3 has 13 residues. CDR1 and CDR2 from the germline V gene are LGHNA and YSLEER. The CDR3 DNA follows: TGCGCCAGCAGCCAAACCCAGTCCTACGAGCAGTACTTC. Its protein product is CASSQTQSYEQYF.

In its sample, this clonotype was seen a few times. This chain joins TRBV29-1 and TRBJ1-3, with D perhaps matching TRBD1 (5 bases). The CDR3 loop spans 13 amino acids. Germline V CDR1 and CDR2: SQVTM, ANQGSEA. Trimming cost V 6 bases and J 2 bases, with 11 bases left between them. The CDR3 nucleotides are TGCAGCGTAGTTCAGGGTGCTGGAAACACCATATATTTT. Its protein is CSVVQGAGNTIYF.

This clonotype was observed a handful of times. The chain carries TRBV4-1 and TRBJ2-1; the D is unclear. The CDR3 has 16 residues. V was pared by 3 bases and J by 6 bases, with 18 bases between. CDR1 MGHRA and CDR2 YSYEKL come from the germline V gene. CDR3 coding DNA: TGCGCCAGCAGCCAGGTAGTGGGTATTCTCGGCAATGAGCAGTTCTTC. It translates to CASSQVVGILGNEQFF.

This clonotype was detected a few times. This chain connects TRBV5-1 to TRBJ2-6, with TRBD2 matching 9 bases. This CDR3 is 17 amino acids long. Germline trimming cut 5 bases from V and 1 base from J; bases unmatched to any gene: 7. CDR1 SGHRS and CDR2 YFSETQ come from the germline V gene. The CDR3 coding sequence is TGCGCCAGCAGTACGACTAGCGGCCCGTCTGGGGCCAACGTCCTGACTTTC. The encoded protein is CASSTTSGPSGANVLTF.

This clonotype was recorded many times. V is TRBV30 and J is TRBJ2-1; D remains unclear. Between the trimmed V and J ends, which lost 3 bases and 6 bases, there was a span of 12 bases. Germline CDR1 reads GTSNPN; CDR2 reads SVGIG (reference sequence). The CDR3 loop spans 13 amino acids. CDR3 DNA: TGTGCCTGGAGGGCCTTACTCAGCAATGAGCAGTTCTTC. Encoded protein: CAWRALLSNEQFF.

Concerning this clonotype itself: The junction shows a germline mismatch at one end, possibly a read error. This rearrangement joins TRBV6-5 to TRBJ2-2, with D possibly being TRBD1 or TRBD2 (5 bases each). The CDR3 is made up of 15 amino acids. The germline V gene has CDR1 MNHEY and CDR2 SVGAGI. DNA of the CDR3: TGTGCCAGCAGCTACTTGGAACTAGGGGACGGGGAGCTGTTTTTT. This sequence encodes CASSYLELGDGELFF.

This clonotype was seen a handful of times. The CDR3 ends on some other residue instead of the conserved phenylalanine or tryptophan, so this is likely a read error. The V and J genes are TRBV7-9 and TRBJ2-5, with D unclear. The CDR3 is 12 amino acids. Germline lookup yields CDR1 SEHNR and CDR2 FQNEAQ (reference sequence). V lost 0 bases, J lost 1 base, and 0 bases lay in between. The CDR3 DNA sequence: TGTGCCAGCAGCTTAGCCCAAGAGACCCAGTACCTC. Translated, it gives CASSLAQETQYL.

This clonotype was observed at least ten times. The chain links TRBV12-3 or TRBV12-4 to TRBJ1-1; TRBD1 agrees at 11 bases. Trimming removed 5 bases from V and 11 bases from J; junction bases left unmatched: 10. CDR3 length: 14 amino acids. The DNA of the CDR3 is TGTGCCAGCAGTCTAAAACCGGGACAGGGGGTTGCTTTCTTT. It yields the protein CASSLKPGQGVAFF.